A selection of T cell receptor beta chains follows, all from one sample in a study of cytomegalovirus exposure and HLA in healthy donors. Assay: immunoSEQ multiplex PCR; the TCRdb copy retains only in-frame clones and omits some. Of approximately 100,000 clones listed, roughly 75% are singletons. Material for sequencing was PBMCs. The receptors were gathered from a male donor in good health and CMV-seropositive. CDR3s include the opening cysteine and the closing phenylalanine or tryptophan. A D gene is named only where the DNA matches it firmly. Not all rows give a size; the values are once, few, many and, for expanded clones, a class.

v_gene	abundance	d_gene	j_gene	CDR3nt	CDR3aa
TRBV7-9	-	-	TRBJ1-1	TGTGCCAGCAGCTTATCTATCGGGAACACTGAAGCTTTCTTT	CASSLSIGNTEAFF
TRBV2	-	TRBD1	TRBJ2-3	TGTGCCAGCAGTGATCAGGGGGGCACAGATACGCAGTATTTT	CASSDQGGTDTQYF
TRBV9	-	TRBD1	TRBJ1-2	TGTGCCAGCAGCGCCAGACAGGGATATGGCTACACCTTC	CASSARQGYGYTF
TRBV10-2	few	TRBD2	TRBJ2-5	TGCGCCAGCAATTTGCGGGGGGGCCGGGAGACCCAGTACTTC	CASNLRGGRETQYF
TRBV4-2	few	-	TRBJ1-5	TGTGCCAGCAGCCAAGAACATCCAGCCACGGGAAGCAATCAGCCCCAGCATTTT	CASSQEHPATGSNQPQHF
TRBV6-6	-	-	TRBJ1-1	TGTGCCAGCAGTTTCCCCACAGGGATCACTGAAGCTTTCTTT	CASSFPTGITEAFF
TRBV5-1	few	-	TRBJ1-1	TGCGCCAGCAGCCCAGGGTGGAGGAACACTGAAGCTTTCTTT	CASSPGWRNTEAFF
TRBV18	-	TRBD1	TRBJ1-5	TGTGCCAGCTCACCCCAGACAGGGAATCAGCCCCAGCATTTT	CASSPQTGNQPQHF
TRBV5-4	-	TRBD1	TRBJ1-2	TGTGCCAGCAGCCCTCTAGGGGGCAAAAACTATGGCTACACCTTC	CASSPLGGKNYGYTF
TRBV7-6	once	-	TRBJ2-7	TGTGCCAGCAGCCTAAGCGCGACAGCATTACCTTCCTACGAGCAGTACTTC	CASSLSATALPSYEQYF
TRBV9	once	-	TRBJ1-6	TGTGCCAGCAGCGTAGGGCAGGGTCCCTCCTATAATTCACCCCTCCACTTT	CASSVGQGPSYNSPLHF
TRBV4-2	few	-	TRBJ2-7	TGTGCCAGCAGCCCCCCCGGGACCTACGAGCAGTACTTC	CASSPPGTYEQYF
TRBV2	-	-	TRBJ1-4	TGTGCCAGCAGGATCGACGGACTGACAACTAATGAAAAACTGTTTTTT	CASRIDGLTTNEKLFF
TRBV4-1	-	TRBD1	TRBJ2-7	TGCGCCAGCAGCCAGTCCCCCGGGACAGGGAGGAACGAGCAGTACTTC	CASSQSPGTGRNEQYF
TRBV4-2	-	-	TRBJ2-1	TGTGCCAGCAGCCAGGCCGGGACACCCAATGAGCAGTTCTTC	CASSQAGTPNEQFF
TRBV5-1	-	TRBD2	TRBJ2-3	TGCGCCAGCAGCCCGAGCGGGGGGGAGGTAGATACGCAGTATTTT	CASSPSGGEVDTQYF
TRBV19	once	-	TRBJ2-2	TGTGCCAGTAGTATAGGGACAACGAACACCGGGGAGCTGTTTTTT	CASSIGTTNTGELFF
TRBV5-4	-	-	TRBJ2-3	TGTGCCAGCAGCCCTACTAAGACGGTTAGCACAGATACGCAGTATTTT	CASSPTKTVSTDTQYF
TRBV7-2	-	-	TRBJ2-3	TGTGCCAGCAGCTTACCGGGGAATACGCAGTATTTT	CASSLPGNTQYF
TRBV6-5	-	-	TRBJ1-1	TGTGCCAGCAGTTACCTCCAGGAGAACACTGAAGCTTTCTTT	CASSYLQENTEAFF
TRBV10-1	-	-	TRBJ2-3	TGCGCCAGCAGTGACGGCGGAAGGGGAAGTGGCACAGATACGCAGTATTTT	CASSDGGRGSGTDTQYF
TRBV5-6	few	-	TRBJ1-4	TGTGCCAGCAGTTCGATCCCCCCCCGTGAGGTGTTTTTT	CASSSIPPREVFF
TRBV5-6	few	-	TRBJ1-1	TGTGCCAGCAGCGGGGCTGGGGGGGACACTGAAGCTTTCTTT	CASSGAGGDTEAFF
TRBV4-3	-	-	TRBJ1-2	TGCGCCAGCAGCCAAGTGAGGGCAGGGGCAAATTATGGCTACACCTTC	CASSQVRAGANYGYTF
TRBV27	once	-	TRBJ2-7	TGTGCCAGCAGTTTATCCAGCGGGTACGAGCAGTACTTC	CASSLSSGYEQYF
TRBV19	once	-	TRBJ2-1	TGTGCCAGTAGAAACTCAGGGGATGAGCAGTTCTTC	CASRNSGDEQFF
TRBV29-1	-	-	TRBJ2-3	TGCAGCGTGGAGTTGTGGGGGCGAAGCACAGATACGCAGTATTTT	CSVELWGRSTDTQYF
TRBV7-4	-	-	TRBJ1-1	TGTGCCAGCAGCTTACGGTCCCCGTCGTTCATGAACACTGAAGCTTTCTTT	CASSLRSPSFMNTEAFF
TRBV18	-	-	TRBJ1-2	TGTGCCAGCTCACCAGCCGGACAGAGCTTTAACTATGGCTACACCTTC	CASSPAGQSFNYGYTF
TRBV6-1	-	TRBD2	TRBJ2-3	TGTGCCAGCACGACTAGCGGGGGGACAGATACGCAGTATTTT	CASTTSGGTDTQYF
TRBV30	-	-	TRBJ1-2	TGTGCCTGGAGTGTCGGGGATAACTATGGCTACACCTTC	CAWSVGDNYGYTF
TRBV28	-	TRBD2	TRBJ2-7	TGTGCCAGCAGTACTAGCGGGGCAACCTACGAGCAGTACTTC	CASSTSGATYEQYF
TRBV14	once	-	TRBJ2-1	TGTGCCAGCAGCCAAGCTGGGTCGGACAGAGGTTTCTTC	CASSQAGSDRGFF
TRBV7-9	-	TRBD1	TRBJ1-1	TGTTCCAGCAGCGTCCTATCCGGGACAGGGGACACTGAAGCTTTCTTT	CSSSVLSGTGDTEAFF
TRBV19	-	TRBD1	TRBJ1-1	TGTGCCAGTAGTATCCAGGGAGGACAGGGTGAAGCTTTCTTT	CASSIQGGQGEAFF
TRBV28	-	-	TRBJ1-6	TGTGCCAGCAGCCGCGACTACAGGGCCCCACCCCTCCACTTT	CASSRDYRAPPLHF
TRBV5-1	-	TRBD2	TRBJ2-1	TGCGCCAGCAGCCCAGCTAGCGGGGGGGTTAATGAGCAGTTCTTC	CASSPASGGVNEQFF
TRBV18	-	-	TRBJ1-1	TGTGCCAGCTCACCCCTAGGAGATAACACTGAAGCTTTCTTT	CASSPLGDNTEAFF
TRBV4-2	-	-	TRBJ2-2	TGTGCCAGCAGGCCCAGGGGACCGTCCTTCACCGGGGAGCTGTTTTTT	CASRPRGPSFTGELFF
TRBV27	-	-	TRBJ1-4	TGTGCCAGCAGTTTGGCCGACAGCTATAATGAAAAACTGTTTTTT	CASSLADSYNEKLFF
TRBV11-2	-	-	TRBJ1-5	TGTGCCAGCAGCTCCAGTGGAGGGCAGCCCCAGCATTTT	CASSSSGGQPQHF
TRBV4-3	-	-	TRBJ2-5	TGCGCCAGCAGCCAGGACATGGTGGGAGGAGAAGAGACCCAGTACTTC	CASSQDMVGGEETQYF
TRBV2	-	-	TRBJ2-7	TGTGCCAGCACCACAGGGCGCGAGCAGTACTTC	CASTTGREQYF
TRBV5-6	-	TRBD1	TRBJ2-7	TGTGCCAGCAGCCTCGGGACAGGGGACGAGCAGTACTTC	CASSLGTGDEQYF
TRBV4-2	-	TRBD2	TRBJ2-5	TGTGCCAGCAGCCAAGGGACTAGGGGAGAGACCCAGTACTTC	CASSQGTRGETQYF
TRBV5-1	-	TRBD1	TRBJ2-7	TGCGCCAGCAGCCCAAGACAGGGACGCTCCTACGAGCAGTACTTC	CASSPRQGRSYEQYF
TRBV6-4	few	TRBD2	TRBJ2-3	TGTGCCAGCAGTGAAGCGGGGGGCACAGATACGCAGTATTTT	CASSEAGGTDTQYF
TRBV9	-	TRBD2	TRBJ2-3	TGTGCCAGCAGCCTTCGGACTAGCGGCACAGATACGCAGTATTTT	CASSLRTSGTDTQYF
TRBV10-2	-	-	TRBJ1-5	TGCGCCAGCAGTGAGGTTCCGCGGCAGCCCCAGCATTTT	CASSEVPRQPQHF
TRBV4-1	once	-	TRBJ1-5	TGCGCCAGCAGCCAACCGACAGGTCGCAATCAGCCCCAGCATTTT	CASSQPTGRNQPQHF
TRBV6-5	-	-	TRBJ1-1	TGTGCCAGCACGAAGGCGGGGGGGGACACTGAAGCTTTCTTT	CASTKAGGDTEAFF
TRBV19	once	-	TRBJ2-2	TGTGCCAGTAGTGCGGGGACGAACCCCCCCGGGGAGCTGTTTTTT	CASSAGTNPPGELFF
TRBV29-1	-	-	TRBJ1-5	TGCAGCGTTGAATCCACAGGTGAACCTAATCAGCCCCAGCATTTT	CSVESTGEPNQPQHF
TRBV7-3	-	TRBD1	TRBJ2-5	TGTGCCAGCAACGCTACCGGGACAGAATCTTTCCAGTACTTC	CASNATGTESFQYF
TRBV7-9	-	TRBD1	TRBJ1-2	TGTGCCAGCAGCTTGGAGGGGGCGCGCCAAGGCTACACCTTC	CASSLEGARQGYTF
TRBV6-5	-	-	TRBJ1-2	TGTGCCAGCGGTCGGGCGCGGGAGGATGGCTACACCTTC	CASGRAREDGYTF
TRBV30	-	TRBD1	TRBJ2-1	TGTGCCTGGGACCGAGACAGGGTTAGGGACTACAATGAGCAGTTCTTC	CAWDRDRVRDYNEQFF
TRBV11-2	few	-	TRBJ2-5	TGTGCCAGCAGCCTTCAAGAGACCCAGTACTTC	CASSLQETQYF